The 17 T cell receptor beta chains given below trace back to one sample, sequenced in a study of blood T cell repertoires in COVID-19. Sequencing was performed with immunoSEQ multiplex PCR; in TCRdb, only in-frame clones are kept and a portion is missing. Found here are about 350,000 clones, over 85% of them singletons; the top ten hold 3.9%. Sequenced input: peripheral blood. The source is a woman aged 60-70 years with COVID-19, enrolled during active disease.

The J gene is TRBJ1-3, the V gene TRBV30; TRBD1 aligns across 7 bases. Trimming took 4 bases from V and 4 from J; bases not matched to a gene: 10. Germline V CDR1 and CDR2: GTSNPN, SVGIG (reference sequence). The CDR3 runs to 15 residues. The CDR3 loop reads CAWKGPGGKGNTIYF. CDR3 DNA: TGTGCCTGGAAAGGGCCAGGGGGGAAAGGAAACACCATATATTTT.

The V and J genes are TRBV7-2 and TRBJ2-3; TRBD1 might be the D (7 bases). With 5 bases removed from V and 5 bases from J, the gap between germline ends came to 17 bases. The CDR3 is 15 residues long. Germline CDR1 is SGHTA and CDR2 is FQGNSA. CDR3 in amino acids: CASSLRSRGVDTQYF. CDR3 DNA: TGTGCCAGCAGCCTCAGAAGCAGGGGGGTAGATACGCAGTATTTT.

This clone was detected a few times. CDR3 coding DNA: TGTGCCTGGAGTGTAGGACTCGGGCCCCAGCATTTT. This encodes CAWSVGLGPQHF. The chain has TRBV30 and TRBJ1-5; D not resolved. CDR3 size: 12 residues. V lost 0 bases and J lost 9, with 9 bases in between. Germline V lookup: CDR1 GTSNPN, CDR2 SVGIG (reference sequence).

This chain uses TRBV5-6 with TRBJ2-7; no reliable D call. Trimming stripped 4 bases from V and 4 bases from J, with 9 bases between. Germline V CDR1 and CDR2: SGHDT, YYEEEE. This CDR3 spans 12 amino acids. The CDR3 is CASSPELYEQYF. CDR3 DNA sequence: TGTGCCAGCAGCCCCGAGTTGTACGAGCAGTACTTC.

This rearrangement joins TRBV14 to TRBJ2-1; weak D call: TRBD1 (6 bases). CDR3 length: 16 residues. Germline loops: CDR1 SGHDN, CDR2 FVKESK. V shed 3 bases and J shed 2 bases, with 14 bases lying between them. CDR3 nucleotide sequence: TGTGCCAGCAGCCAGAGATCAGGGGAGACCTACAATGAGCAGTTCTTC. This translates into CASSQRSGETYNEQFF.

Here the CDR3 DNA reads TGTGCCAGCTCACCAGGGCCCCGAAATACGCAGTATTTT. As protein: CASSPGPRNTQYF. The chain recombines TRBV18 with TRBJ2-3; D is undetermined. Trimming left V 2 bases short and J 7 bases short, with 10 bases between. Germline CDR1 KGHSH, CDR2 LQKENI. This CDR3 contains 13 residues.

The J gene is TRBJ2-4, the V gene TRBV7-2, with TRBD2 identical over 11 bases. Germline CDR1 is SGHTA and CDR2 is FQGNSA. J was trimmed by 2 bases and V by 2 bases; bases with no gene match: 5. This CDR3 region has 17 residues. CDR3: CASSLRGTSGPKNIQYF. The CDR3 nucleotides are TGTGCCAGCAGCTTAAGAGGGACTAGCGGACCCAAAAACATTCAGTACTTC. Based on the CDR3 plus reference TRBV7-2 and TRBJ2-4, the full variable domain is GAGVSQSPSNKVTEKGKDVELRCDPISGHTALYWYRQSLGQGLEFLIYFQGNSAPDKSGLPSDRFSAERTGGSVSTLTIQRTQQEDSAVYLCASSLRGTSGPKNIQYFGAGTRLSVL.

The V gene is TRBV5-6, the J gene TRBJ1-5; the D gene is possibly TRBD1 (6 bases). Between the trimmed V and J ends, which lost 1 base and 5 bases, there was a span of 19 bases. CDR3 length: 17 residues. CDR1 is SGHDT and CDR2 is YYEEEE in the germline V gene. Here the CDR3 reads CASSLFGGAYNDQPQHF. CDR3 coding DNA: TGTGCCAGCAGCTTGTTTGGGGGGGCTTATAACGATCAGCCCCAGCATTTT.

The CDR3 reads CASSVSGDRGYTF. In DNA, the CDR3 is TGTGCCAGCAGCGTATCAGGGGACCGCGGCTACACCTTC. The chain combines TRBV7-3 with TRBJ1-2, with a tentative D call TRBD1 (6 bases). V was pared by 5 bases and J by 8 bases, with 15 bases between. The CDR3 totals 13 residues. CDR1 and CDR2 from the germline V gene are SGHTA and FQGTGA.

The genes are TRBV20-1 and TRBJ1-4; unclear D gene. Trimming cost V 3 bases and J 5 bases, with 10 bases left between them. In germline, CDR1 is DFQATT, CDR2 SNEGSKA (reference sequence). This CDR3 is 13 amino acids long. This CDR3 is CSASSGSNEKLFF. For the CDR3, the DNA is TGCAGTGCTAGTTCGGGGTCGAATGAAAAACTGTTTTTT.

The V gene is TRBV19, the J gene TRBJ1-2; TRBD1 aligns across 11 bases. The junction had 2 bases not matched to a gene; V was cut back by 4 bases and J by 4 bases. This CDR3 comprises 14 residues. Germline CDR1 and CDR2: LNHDA and SQIVND (reference sequence). The CDR3 reads CASSSGTGGYGYTF. The CDR3 DNA is TGTGCCAGTAGTAGTGGGACAGGGGGCTATGGCTACACCTTC.

The rearrangement joins TRBV27 to TRBJ2-2; weak D call: TRBD1 (6 bases). The CDR3 is made up of 15 amino acids. Trimming left V 6 bases short and J 5 bases short, with 16 bases between. CDR1 is MNHEY and CDR2 is SMNVEV in the germline V gene (reference sequence). This chain's CDR3 is CASRTGQRETGELFF. CDR3 coding DNA: TGTGCCAGCAGGACCGGACAGCGAGAGACCGGGGAGCTGTTTTTT.

The chain combines TRBV18 with TRBJ1-2; 7 nucleotides agree with TRBD1. Germline lookup yields CDR1 KGHSH and CDR2 LQKENI. The CDR3 contains 18 residues. V shed 8 bases and J 1 base; nucleotides not matched to a gene: 19. This CDR3 reads CASAGLRDSRDSNYGYTF. DNA for the CDR3: TGTGCCAGCGCCGGCCTCCGGGACAGCCGCGACAGTAACTATGGCTACACCTTC.

This chain connects TRBV5-4 to TRBJ2-5; TRBD2 might be the D (6 bases). CDR1 is SGHNT, CDR2 YYREEE, per germline (reference sequence). With 0 bases removed from V and 2 bases from J, the gap between germline ends came to 17 bases. CDR3 length: 17 amino acids. The CDR3 coding sequence is TGTGCCAGCAGCTTGGCTCCAAACAGGAGGGGACAAGAGACCCAGTACTTC. It encodes CASSLAPNRRGQETQYF.

This chain links TRBV5-1 with TRBJ1-6, with D unresolved. The CDR3 extends over 14 amino acids. Germline-derived CDR1 and CDR2 are SGHRS and YFSETQ. Trimming took 1 base from V and 8 from J, leaving 10 bases between them. CDR3 DNA sequence: TGCGCCAGCAGCTTGAGGCAGGAAGATTCACCCCTCCACTTT. Amino acids: CASSLRQEDSPLHF.

The chain has TRBV25-1 and TRBJ1-2; TRBD1 matches at 7 bases. This CDR3 has 14 amino acids. V was clipped by 6 bases and J by 2 bases; unmatched bases: 6. Germline lookup yields CDR1 MGHDK and CDR2 SYGVNS. CDR3 nucleotides: TGTGCCAGCAGAGCGACGGGACAGAACTATGGCTACACCTTC. It encodes CASRATGQNYGYTF.

This clone was detected once. The chain combines TRBV19 with TRBJ1-6; TRBD1 aligns across 7 bases. The CDR3 covers 16 residues. V trimming: 3 bases; J trimming: 0 bases; junction bases outside the gene matches: 2. Germline values: CDR1 LNHDA, CDR2 SQIVND (reference sequence). The CDR3 nucleotides read TGTGCCAGTAGTATGGACAGGAGCTCCTATAATTCACCCCTCCACTTT. Translated, it gives CASSMDRSSYNSPLHF.